The clone carrying this T cell receptor (beta chain) was detected only a few times. Its target is unknown. The germline V gene has CDR1 MGHRA and CDR2 YSYEKL. V lost 1 base and J lost 4, with 11 bases in between. The CDR3 length is 15 residues. This record comes from a study of shared clonotypes between healthy human individuals. When replicate PCRs were run on sorted subsets, they used approximately 210 ng DNA, about 30,000 T cell genomes. Here immunoSEQ multiplex PCR was the method, and the copy in TCRdb shows in-frame clones only, minus some. The repertoire holds 950,000 to 1,100,000 clones, with 70% to 80% as singletons. Everyone who donated was a Caucasian adult who lived in Nashville, Tennessee. General study findings and limits: Sorted-subset samples were not fully sequenced, rarefaction indicated.

The TCR was taken from a young man in good health. Some clones in this sample may be carry-over from other donors' samples. The chain is built from TRBV4-1 and TRBJ2-1, with D perhaps matching TRBD2 (5 bases). Sequencing input: memory CD4+ T cells from PBMCs. Sample subset: CD45RA-negative fraction. CDR3 loop: CASSQVEVRYNEQFF. The CDR3 DNA follows: TGCGCCAGCAGCCAAGTGGAGGTCCGGTACAATGAGCAGTTCTTC.